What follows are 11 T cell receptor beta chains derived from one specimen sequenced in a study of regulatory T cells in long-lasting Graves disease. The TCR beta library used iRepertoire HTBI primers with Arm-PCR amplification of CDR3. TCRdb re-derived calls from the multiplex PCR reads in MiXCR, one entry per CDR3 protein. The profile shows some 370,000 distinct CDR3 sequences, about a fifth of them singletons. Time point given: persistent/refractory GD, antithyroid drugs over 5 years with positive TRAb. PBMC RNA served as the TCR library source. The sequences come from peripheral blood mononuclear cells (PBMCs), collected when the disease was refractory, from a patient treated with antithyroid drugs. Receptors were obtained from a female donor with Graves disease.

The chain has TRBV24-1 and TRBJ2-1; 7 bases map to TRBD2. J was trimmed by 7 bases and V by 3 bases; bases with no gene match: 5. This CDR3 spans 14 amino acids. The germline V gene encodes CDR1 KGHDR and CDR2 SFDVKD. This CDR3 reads CATSDPSGGNEQFF. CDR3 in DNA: TGTGCCACCAGTGATCCCTCCGGGGGGAATGAGCAGTTCTTC.

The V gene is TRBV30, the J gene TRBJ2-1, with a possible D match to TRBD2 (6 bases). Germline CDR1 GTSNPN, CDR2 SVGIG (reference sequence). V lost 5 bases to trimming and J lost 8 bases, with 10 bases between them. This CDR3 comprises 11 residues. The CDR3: CAWAGEDEQFF. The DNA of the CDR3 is TGTGCCTGGGCCGGGGAGGATGAGCAGTTCTTC. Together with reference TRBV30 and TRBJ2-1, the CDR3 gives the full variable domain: SQTIHQWPATLVQPVGSPLSLECTVEGTSNPNLYWYRQAAGRGLQLLFYSVGIGQISSEVPQNLSASRPQDRQFILSSKKLLLSDSGFYLCAWAGEDEQFFGPGTRLTVL.

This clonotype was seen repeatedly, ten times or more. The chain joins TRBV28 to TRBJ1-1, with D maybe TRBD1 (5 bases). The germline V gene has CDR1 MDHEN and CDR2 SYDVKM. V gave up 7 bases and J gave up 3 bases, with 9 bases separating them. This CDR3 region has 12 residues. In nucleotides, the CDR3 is TGTGCCAGCATCCGGGGGGACACTGAAGCTTTCTTT. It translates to CASIRGDTEAFF.

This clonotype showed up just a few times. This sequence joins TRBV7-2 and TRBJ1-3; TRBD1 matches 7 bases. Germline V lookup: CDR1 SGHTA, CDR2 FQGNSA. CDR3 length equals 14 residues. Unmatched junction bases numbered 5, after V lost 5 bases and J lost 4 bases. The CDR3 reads CASSLDRLGNTIYF. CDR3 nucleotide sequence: TGTGCCAGCAGCCTGGACAGGCTAGGAAACACCATATATTTT.

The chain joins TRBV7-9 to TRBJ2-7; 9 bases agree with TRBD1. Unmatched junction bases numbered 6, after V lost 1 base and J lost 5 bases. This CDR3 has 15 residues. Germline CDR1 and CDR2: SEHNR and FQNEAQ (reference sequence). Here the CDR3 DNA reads TGTGCCAGCAGCTTAGTAGAACAGGGGGCTAACGAGCAGTACTTC. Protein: CASSLVEQGANEQYF.

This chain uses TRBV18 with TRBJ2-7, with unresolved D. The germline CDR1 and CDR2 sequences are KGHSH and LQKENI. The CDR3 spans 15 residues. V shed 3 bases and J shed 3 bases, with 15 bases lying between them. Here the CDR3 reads CASSPQSARGYEQYF. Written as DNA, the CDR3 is TGTGCCAGCTCACCTCAATCGGCTCGCGGCTACGAGCAGTACTTC.

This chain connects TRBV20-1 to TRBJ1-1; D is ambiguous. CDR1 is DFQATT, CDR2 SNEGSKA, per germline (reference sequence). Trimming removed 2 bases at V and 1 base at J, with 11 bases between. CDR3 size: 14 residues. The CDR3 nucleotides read TGCAGTGCTAGATTCGTCGTATCGAACACTGAAGCTTTCTTT. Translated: CSARFVVSNTEAFF.

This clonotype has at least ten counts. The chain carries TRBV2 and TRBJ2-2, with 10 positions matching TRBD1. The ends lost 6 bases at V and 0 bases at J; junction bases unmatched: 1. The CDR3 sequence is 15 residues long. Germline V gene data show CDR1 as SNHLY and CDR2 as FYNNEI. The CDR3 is CASRGTGANTGELFF. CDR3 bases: TGTGCCAGCAGGGGGACAGGGGCGAACACCGGGGAGCTGTTTTTT. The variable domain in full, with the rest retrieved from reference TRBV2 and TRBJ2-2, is EPEVTQTPSHQVTQMGQEVILRCVPISNHLYFYWYRQILGQKVEFLVSFYNNEISEKSEIFDDQFSVERPDGSNFTLKIRSTKLEDSAMYFCASRGTGANTGELFFGEGSRLTVL.

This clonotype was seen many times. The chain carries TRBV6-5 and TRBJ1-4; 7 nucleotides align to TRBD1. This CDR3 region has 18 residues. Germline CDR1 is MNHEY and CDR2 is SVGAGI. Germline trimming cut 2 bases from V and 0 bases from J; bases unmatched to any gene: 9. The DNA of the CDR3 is TGTGCCAGCAGTTACCTGACAGGGCGGAGAACAACTAATGAAAAACTGTTTTTT. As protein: CASSYLTGRRTTNEKLFF.

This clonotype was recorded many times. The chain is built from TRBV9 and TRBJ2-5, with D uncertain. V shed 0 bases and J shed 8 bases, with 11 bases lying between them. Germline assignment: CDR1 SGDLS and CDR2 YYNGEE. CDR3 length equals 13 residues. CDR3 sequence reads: CASSVDLSGTQYF. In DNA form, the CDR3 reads TGTGCCAGCAGCGTAGACCTATCGGGTACCCAGTACTTC.

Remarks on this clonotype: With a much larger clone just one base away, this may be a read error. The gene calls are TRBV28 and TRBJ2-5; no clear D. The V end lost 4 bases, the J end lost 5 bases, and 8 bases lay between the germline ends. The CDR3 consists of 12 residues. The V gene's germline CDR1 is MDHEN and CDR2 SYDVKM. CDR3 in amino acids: CASSSSTETQYF. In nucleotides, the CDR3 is TGTGCCAGCAGTTCCTCTACGGAGACCCAGTACTTC. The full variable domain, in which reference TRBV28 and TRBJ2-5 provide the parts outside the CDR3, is DVKVTQSSRYLVKRTGEKVFLECVQDMDHENMFWYRQDPGLGLRLIYFSYDVKMKEKGDIPEGYSVSREKKERFSLILESASTNQTSMYLCASSSSTETQYFGPGTRLLVL.